A selection of T cell receptor beta chains follows, all from one sample in a study of blood T cell repertoires in COVID-19. The repertoire was sequenced with immunoSEQ multiplex PCR; TCRdb's copy has only in-frame clones and lacks some. The profile shows roughly 100,000 clones, more than 75% of them singletons. The sequencing input was peripheral blood. The receptors come from a man aged 60 to 75 with active or convalescent COVID-19. Both conserved end residues are part of each CDR3. Fields, in order: J gene, V gene, clone size, D gene, CDR3 protein, CDR3 DNA. D genes are given only for firm matches. Expanded clones are given a class, and other clones once, few, many or no size at all.

>TRBJ2-1|TRBV7-9|.|TRBD2
CASSPLGLAGSYNEQFF
TGTGCCAGCAGCCCCCTGGGACTAGCGGGATCCTACAATGAGCAGTTCTTC
>TRBJ1-1|TRBV27|.|TRBD1
CASSSMPGQGSTEAFF
TGTGCCAGCAGTTCTATGCCGGGACAGGGTAGCACTGAAGCTTTCTTT
>TRBJ2-2|TRBV29-1|.|TRBD1
CSVAPGGNTGELFF
TGCAGCGTTGCCCCAGGGGGTAACACCGGGGAGCTGTTTTTT
>TRBJ2-5|TRBV12-3/TRBV12-4|.|.
CASSPEDRTQYF
TGTGCCAGCAGTCCCGAGGATAGGACCCAGTACTTC
>TRBJ2-5|TRBV7-6|.|TRBD2
CASMGLAGSETQYF
TGTGCCAGCATGGGACTAGCGGGATCGGAGACCCAGTACTTC
>TRBJ2-5|TRBV11-2|.|.
CASSLSALMETQYF
TGTGCCAGCAGCTTAAGCGCACTCATGGAGACCCAGTACTTC
>TRBJ2-6|TRBV9|.|.
CASSVGRDRLPSGANVLTF
TGTGCCAGCAGCGTAGGTCGCGACAGGTTGCCCTCTGGGGCCAACGTCCTGACTTTC
>TRBJ2-1|TRBV6-5|.|.
CATTTDGVPGEQFF
TGTGCCACCACCACCGACGGAGTACCTGGTGAGCAGTTCTTC
>TRBJ2-1|TRBV7-3|.|TRBD2
CASSLLAGYNEQFF
TGTGCCAGCAGCTTACTAGCGGGATACAATGAGCAGTTCTTC
>TRBJ1-2|TRBV28|few|.
CASSLNFYGYTF
TGTGCCAGCAGTTTAAACTTCTATGGCTACACCTTC
>TRBJ1-1|TRBV2|.|TRBD1
CASNLDRVSTEAFF
TGTGCCAGCAACCTGGACAGGGTGAGCACTGAAGCTTTCTTT
>TRBJ2-1|TRBV7-8|.|TRBD2
CASSLSGTSYNEQFF
TGTGCCAGCAGCTTAAGTGGGACTAGCTATAATGAGCAGTTCTTC
>TRBJ1-1|TRBV18|.|.
CASSPSEVAAFF
TGTGCCAGCTCACCGAGTGAGGTTGCAGCTTTCTTT
>TRBJ1-3|TRBV19|.|.
CASTTGSSGNTIYF
TGTGCCAGTACCACAGGGAGTTCTGGAAACACCATATATTTT
>TRBJ2-1|TRBV7-3|few|TRBD2
CASSPGGTSGRDEQFF
TGTGCCAGCAGCCCAGGGGGAACTAGCGGGAGGGATGAGCAGTTCTTC
>TRBJ2-3|TRBV7-9|.|.
CASSLNRDTQYF
TGTGCCAGCAGCTTAAACAGGGATACGCAGTATTTT
>TRBJ2-5|TRBV4-1|few|TRBD2
CASSLVSGRSQETQYF
TGCGCCAGCAGCCTAGTTAGCGGGAGGAGCCAAGAGACCCAGTACTTC
>TRBJ1-2|TRBV10-3|.|TRBD1
CAARDSPNYGYTF
TGTGCCGCCCGGGACAGCCCTAACTATGGCTACACCTTC
>TRBJ1-2|TRBV7-6|.|.
CASSLGTGINYGYTF
TGTGCCAGCAGCTTAGGAACAGGGATAAACTATGGCTACACCTTC
>TRBJ1-5|TRBV6-6|.|.
CASTPASGGIQPQHF
TGTGCCAGCACCCCCGCATCGGGGGGGATCCAGCCCCAGCATTTT
>TRBJ2-2|TRBV7-2|.|TRBD2
CASSLVGTSVRTGELFF
TGTGCCAGCAGCTTAGTCGGGACTAGCGTTAGGACCGGGGAGCTGTTTTTT
>TRBJ2-3|TRBV28|.|TRBD2
CASPEGVAGGRRADTQYF
TGTGCCAGCCCGGAGGGGGTAGCGGGAGGAAGGAGGGCAGATACGCAGTATTTT
>TRBJ1-5|TRBV6-6|.|.
CASSYRGNSNQPQHF
TGTGCCAGCAGTTACCGGGGAAATAGCAATCAGCCCCAGCATTTT